The TCR beta chain described here comes from a study of blood T cells in healthy people across ages (dated by TCRdb to about 2015). In terms of the full investigation: In model experiments, template switching captured roughly one uniquely barcoded TCR beta cDNA molecule for every two T cells. Age-related changes in TCR beta repertoire diversity were measured in the study by deep sequencing normalized with unique cDNA molecular identifiers. The donors were divided into four age groups: young (average 16 years), middle-aged (around 41), aged (62) and long-lived (roughly 88). To avoid experimental bias, donors of different ages were distributed randomly across sequencing lanes. Using the same blood draw, the study looked at two additional independent replicas of 1 million unique cDNA reads for two donors, one aged 18 to 30 and the other aged 80 or older. Broad study findings and their caveats: Since profiling was done on bulk unsorted PBMCs, naive and antigen-experienced compartments could not be conclusively compared. Because the CMV infection status of the donors was unknown, age-related changes in expanded clonotypes may potentially have been confounded. Observed TCR beta diversity correlated strongly with the percentage of naive T cells measured by flow cytometry. Compared with the aged group, the long-lived group had more naive CD4+ T cells, fewer expanded clones and increased TCR diversity, suggesting age selection. Observed TCR beta diversity per million T cells fell roughly linearly with age, and a significant reduction was already apparent by age roughly 40. Estimates of total diversity from one million sequenced T cells were regarded as lower bounds and underestimates.

The method behind the library was 5' RACE. Sequencing instrument: Illumina HiSeq 2500. A second roughly 7 to 11 cycle PCR used a sample-barcoded 5' primer and a J-beta primer mix. A unique molecular identifier was introduced onto each TCR beta cDNA molecule by a template-switch 5' adaptor carrying 12 random nucleotides. Each sample yielded at least 2.5 million CDR3-containing paired-end reads. First-strand cDNA synthesis was performed from all RNA using the Mint cDNA synthesis kit, with priming by a TRBC-specific oligonucleotide. After uracil-DNA glycosylase treatment, a first 18-cycle PCR used universal primers M1SS and BC2_uni_R on all cDNA. Under the source paper's analysis protocol: Normalization of each sample was performed by random selection of 1 million high-quality reads, each carrying a distinct molecular identifier. Reads with shared molecular identifiers were discarded instead of being binned into consensus sequences. MiTCR, run with a Q25 quality threshold and the strictest error-elimination algorithm, handled CDR3 identification, clonotype clustering and error correction. Lower-bound total TCR beta diversity was estimated with a nonparametric unseen species model using Euler transformation. TCRdb's own reprocessing of the public reads used fastp at Q25 and MiXCR and kept productive beta chains. Rows with a matching CDR3 protein are joined into one entry that keeps the most common DNA and genes. The V and J calls and clone size are TCRdb's, not the authors'. The sample table holds hundreds of thousands of distinct CDR3 sequences, of which less than 45% were seen once. Around 30% of the sample rests with the top ten.

V and J lose 0 bases and 7 bases, and a span of 10 bases separates them. In the germline V gene (reference sequence), CDR1 corresponds to MNHNY and CDR2 to SVGAGI. Reading from cysteine to phenylalanine, the CDR3 counts 13 amino acids. Only the CDR3 region is kept as DNA, spanning 39 bases read in frame from base 1. Systemically healthy Caucasian individuals from Russia, 39 in total and aged roughly 6 to 95 years, were included as donors. Around 9.8 milliliters of peripheral blood were collected from each donor into EDTA-treated Vacutainer tubes. Ficoll-Paque density-gradient centrifugation was used to isolate PBMCs, with at least 6 million per sample. Total RNA, at least 5.5 micrograms per sample, was extracted from PBMCs with Trizol reagent. For every donor, an aliquot of PBMCs went through flow cytometry to measure the percentages of naive CD45RAhigh/CD27high T cells. As concerns this clonotype: No antigen is known for it. Base qualities were left out, and no much larger clone turns up one base away.

The sequence was obtained from an older man in good health. The rearrangement combines TRBV6-6 with TRBJ2-7; the D gene assignment is ambiguous. The sequenced material came from blood. The DNA is as follows: TGTGCCAGCAGTTACTCGGGCATGAGAGAGCAGTACTTC. This is translated as CASSYSGMREQYF.